The 3 T cell receptor beta chains below all came from one sample that was sequenced in a study of response to subunit inactivated influenza vaccine (dated by TCRdb to 2016 to 2018). Library construction relied on RT-PCR. Sequenced using an Illumina HiSeq 2500. TCRdb cleaned the public reads at Q25 with fastp, built clones with MiXCR and kept in-frame beta chains. Every entry covers one CDR3 protein and lists the most common genes and DNA from its rows. The sample table shows 560,000 or so distinct CDR3 sequences, and less than 8% are seen once. The top ten constitute 10% to 15% of the sample. This specimen was PBMCs from blood, taken about 23 months after vaccination. The receptors here all came from a man between 50 and 69 years old who received an inactivated influenza vaccine. Donor details come from another sample of the same person, matched by shared clones.

The rearrangement joins TRBV19 to TRBJ1-6; D is ambiguous. CDR1 LNHDA and CDR2 SQIVND come from the germline V gene (reference sequence). The CDR3 has 15 residues. Between the trimmed V and J ends, which lost 3 bases and 8 bases, there was a span of 14 bases. Here the CDR3 reads CASSIGQFLHSPLHF. CDR3 coding DNA: TGTGCCAGTAGTATCGGGCAGTTCCTTCATTCACCCCTCCACTTT.

The rearrangement uses TRBV4-1 and TRBJ2-3; D is unclear. Trimming left V 0 bases short and J 4 bases short, with 11 bases between. The CDR3 totals 15 residues. CDR1 and CDR2 (germline): MGHRA, YSYEKL. CDR3 region: CASSQDSQMADTQYF. For the CDR3, the DNA is TGCGCCAGCAGCCAAGACAGCCAAATGGCAGATACGCAGTATTTT.

Remarks on this clonotype: The junction departs from the called germline gene at one end, perhaps through a read error. V is TRBV12-3 or TRBV12-4 and J is TRBJ2-7, with 8 bases that match TRBD2. The CDR3 length is 14 residues. The CDR3 here is CANSLEPGGVEQYF. CDR3 bases: TGTGCCAACAGTTTAGAACCCGGGGGGGTCGAGCAGTACTTC.